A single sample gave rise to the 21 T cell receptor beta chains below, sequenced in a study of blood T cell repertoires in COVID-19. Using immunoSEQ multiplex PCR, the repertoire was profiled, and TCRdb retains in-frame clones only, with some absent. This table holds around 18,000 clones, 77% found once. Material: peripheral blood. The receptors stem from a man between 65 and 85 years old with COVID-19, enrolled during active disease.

The CDR3 is CAWSTGQGNTIYF. The CDR3 coding sequence is TGTGCCTGGAGTACAGGACAGGGAAACACCATATATTTT. The chain links TRBV30 to TRBJ1-3; possibly TRBD1 for D (6 bases). Germline lookup yields CDR1 GTSNPN and CDR2 SVGIG (reference sequence). V was pared by 2 bases and J by 4 bases, with 9 bases between. The CDR3 length is 13 residues.

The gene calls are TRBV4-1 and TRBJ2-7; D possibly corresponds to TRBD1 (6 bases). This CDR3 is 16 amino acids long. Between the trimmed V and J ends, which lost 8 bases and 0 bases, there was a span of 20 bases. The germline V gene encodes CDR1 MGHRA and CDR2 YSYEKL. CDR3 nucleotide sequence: TGCGCCAGCGCCAAGCTTGGGGGCTCGACCTCCTACGAGCAGTACTTC. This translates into CASAKLGGSTSYEQYF.

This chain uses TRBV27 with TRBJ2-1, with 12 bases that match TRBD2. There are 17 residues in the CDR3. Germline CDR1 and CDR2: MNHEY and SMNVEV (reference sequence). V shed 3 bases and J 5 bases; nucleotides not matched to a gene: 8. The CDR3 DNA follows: TGTGCCAGCAGTTTCGTCGGACTAGCGGGGAGACACAATGAGCAGTTCTTC. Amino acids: CASSFVGLAGRHNEQFF.

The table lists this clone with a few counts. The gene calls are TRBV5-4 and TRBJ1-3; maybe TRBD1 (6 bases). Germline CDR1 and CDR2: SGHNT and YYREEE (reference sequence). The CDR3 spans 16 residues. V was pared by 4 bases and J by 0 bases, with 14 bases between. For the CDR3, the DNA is TGTGCCAGCAGCCTAGGGACATCTCACTCTGGAAACACCATATATTTT. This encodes CASSLGTSHSGNTIYF. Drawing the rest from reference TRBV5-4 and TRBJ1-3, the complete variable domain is ETGVTQSPTHLIKTRGQQVTLRCSSQSGHNTVSWYQQALGQGPQFIFQYYREEENGRGNFPPRFSGLQFPNYSSELNVNALELDDSALYLCASSLGTSHSGNTIYFGEGSWLTVV.

The CDR3 DNA reads TGTGCCAGCAGTTTATTCTTAGCGGGGGCGACCACAGATACGCAGTATTTT. Translated: CASSLFLAGATTDTQYF. The chain joins TRBV28 to TRBJ2-3, with 9 nucleotides matching TRBD2. Germline CDR1 MDHEN, CDR2 SYDVKM. The junction had 7 bases not matched to a gene; V was cut back by 1 base and J by 2 bases. The CDR3 loop spans 17 amino acids.

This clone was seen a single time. CDR3 residues: CASTTVQGVHGYTF. In DNA, the CDR3 is TGTGCCAGCACTACGGTACAGGGGGTACATGGCTACACCTTC. The V gene is TRBV6-5, the J gene TRBJ1-2; 8 nucleotides line up with TRBD1. J gave up 6 bases and V 7 bases, and 10 bases lay outside the gene matches. The CDR3 is 14 amino acids. Germline V gives CDR1 MNHEY, CDR2 SVGAGI.

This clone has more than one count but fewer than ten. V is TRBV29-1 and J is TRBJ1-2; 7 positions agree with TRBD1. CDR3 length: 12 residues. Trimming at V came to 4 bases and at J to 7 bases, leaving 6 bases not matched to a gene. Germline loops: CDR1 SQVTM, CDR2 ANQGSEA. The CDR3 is CSVGGGGGGYTF. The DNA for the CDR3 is TGCAGCGTTGGAGGGGGCGGAGGTGGCTACACCTTC.

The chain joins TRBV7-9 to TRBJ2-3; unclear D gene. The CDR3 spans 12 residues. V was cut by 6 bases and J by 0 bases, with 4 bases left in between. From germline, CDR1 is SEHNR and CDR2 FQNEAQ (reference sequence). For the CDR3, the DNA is TGTGCCAGCAGTGAGAGCACAGATACGCAGTATTTT. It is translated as CASSESTDTQYF.

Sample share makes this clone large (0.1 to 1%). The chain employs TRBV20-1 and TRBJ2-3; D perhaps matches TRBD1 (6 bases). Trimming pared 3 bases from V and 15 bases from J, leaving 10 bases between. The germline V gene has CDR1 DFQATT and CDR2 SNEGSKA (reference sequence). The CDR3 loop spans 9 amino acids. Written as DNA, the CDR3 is TGCAGTGCTAGGCTACAGGGTTATTTT. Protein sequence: CSARLQGYF.

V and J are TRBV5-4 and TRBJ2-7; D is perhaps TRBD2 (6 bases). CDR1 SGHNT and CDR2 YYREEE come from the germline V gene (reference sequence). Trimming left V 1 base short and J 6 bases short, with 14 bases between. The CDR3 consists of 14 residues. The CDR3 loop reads CASSLLGNGGEQYF. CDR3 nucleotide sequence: TGTGCCAGCAGCTTGTTAGGTAACGGGGGCGAGCAGTACTTC.

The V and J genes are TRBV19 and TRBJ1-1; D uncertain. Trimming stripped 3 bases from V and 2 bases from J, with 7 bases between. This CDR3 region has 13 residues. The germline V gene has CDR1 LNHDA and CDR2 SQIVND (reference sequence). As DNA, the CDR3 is TGTGCCAGTAGTATCTACGTAAACACTGAAGCTTTCTTT. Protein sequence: CASSIYVNTEAFF.

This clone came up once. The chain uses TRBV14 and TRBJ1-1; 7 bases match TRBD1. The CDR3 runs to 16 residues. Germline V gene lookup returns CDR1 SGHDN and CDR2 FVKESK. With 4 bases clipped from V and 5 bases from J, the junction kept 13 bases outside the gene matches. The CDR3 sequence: CASSPRQGVGMTEAFF. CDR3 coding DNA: TGTGCCAGCAGCCCCAGACAGGGCGTTGGAATGACTGAAGCTTTCTTT.

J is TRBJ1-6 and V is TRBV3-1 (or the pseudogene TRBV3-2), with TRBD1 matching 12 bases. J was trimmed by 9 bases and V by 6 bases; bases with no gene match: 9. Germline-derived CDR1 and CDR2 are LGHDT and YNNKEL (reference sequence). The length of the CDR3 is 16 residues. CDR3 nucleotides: TGTGCCAGCAGTCCCGGGACAGGGGGCGAGAGTTCACCCCTCCACTTT. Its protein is CASSPGTGGESSPLHF.

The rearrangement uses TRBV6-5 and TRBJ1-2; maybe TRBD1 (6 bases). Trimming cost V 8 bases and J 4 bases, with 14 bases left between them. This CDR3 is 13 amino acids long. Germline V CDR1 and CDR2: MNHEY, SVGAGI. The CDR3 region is CASPGQNIYGYTF. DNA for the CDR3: TGTGCCAGCCCAGGACAGAATATCTATGGCTACACCTTC.

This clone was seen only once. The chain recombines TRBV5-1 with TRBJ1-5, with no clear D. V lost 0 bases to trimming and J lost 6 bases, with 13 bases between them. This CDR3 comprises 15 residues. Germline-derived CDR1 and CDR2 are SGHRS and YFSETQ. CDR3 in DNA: TGCGCCAGCAGCTTGGCCGGAGGCCCCAGTCAGCCCCAGCATTTT. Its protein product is CASSLAGGPSQPQHF.

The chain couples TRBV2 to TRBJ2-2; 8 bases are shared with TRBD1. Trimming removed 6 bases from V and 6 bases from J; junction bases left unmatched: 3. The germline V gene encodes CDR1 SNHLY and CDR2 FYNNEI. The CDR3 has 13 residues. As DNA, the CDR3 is TGTGCCAGCAGCATGGACAGGGCCGGGGAGCTGTTTTTT. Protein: CASSMDRAGELFF.

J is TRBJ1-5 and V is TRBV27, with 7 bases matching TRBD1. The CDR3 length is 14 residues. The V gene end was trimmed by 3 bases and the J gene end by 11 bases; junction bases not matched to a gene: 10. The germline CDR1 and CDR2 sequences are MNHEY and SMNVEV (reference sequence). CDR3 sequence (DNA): TGTGCCAGCAGTTTGCCAGGGGGTGAAGTAGCCCAGCATTTT. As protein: CASSLPGGEVAQHF.

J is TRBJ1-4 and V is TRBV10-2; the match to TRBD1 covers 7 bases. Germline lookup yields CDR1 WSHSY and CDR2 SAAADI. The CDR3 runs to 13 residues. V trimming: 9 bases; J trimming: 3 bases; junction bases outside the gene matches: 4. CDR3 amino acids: CASTGDSNEKLFF. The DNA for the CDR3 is TGCGCCAGTACAGGGGACTCTAATGAAAAACTGTTTTTT.

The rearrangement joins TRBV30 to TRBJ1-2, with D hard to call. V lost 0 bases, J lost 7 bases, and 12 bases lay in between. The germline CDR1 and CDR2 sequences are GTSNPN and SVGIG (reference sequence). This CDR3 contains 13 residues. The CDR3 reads CAWSVRGGFGYTF. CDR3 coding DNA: TGTGCCTGGAGTGTACGCGGAGGGTTTGGCTACACCTTC.

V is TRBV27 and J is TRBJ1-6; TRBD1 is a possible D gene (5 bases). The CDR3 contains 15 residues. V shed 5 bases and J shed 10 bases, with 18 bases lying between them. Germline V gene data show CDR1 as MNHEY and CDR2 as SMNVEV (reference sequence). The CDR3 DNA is TGTGCCAGCAGTCCCGGAGGGGAACTACGATCACCCCTCCACTTT. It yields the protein CASSPGGELRSPLHF.

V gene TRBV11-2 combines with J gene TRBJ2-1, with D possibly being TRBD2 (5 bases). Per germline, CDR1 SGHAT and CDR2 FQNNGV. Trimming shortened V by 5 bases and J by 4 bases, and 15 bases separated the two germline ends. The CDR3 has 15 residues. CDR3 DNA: TGTGCCAGCAGCCTAGTGGGCGGGTATTACAATGAGCAGTTCTTC. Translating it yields CASSLVGGYYNEQFF.